The 26 T cell receptor beta chains given below trace back to one sample, sequenced in a study of T-cell memory formation after mild COVID-19. MiXCR, applied by TCRdb to the 5' RACE reads, yields one record per CDR3 protein. This table holds hundreds of thousands of distinct CDR3 sequences, 16% found once. Input material: PBMCs or a T cell subset sorted from them (not recorded which). Source of these receptors: a young man who had mild COVID-19 (a few samples of this study predate the infection). Cell type and time point are not known.

The sample holds a few counts of this clonotype. This chain uses TRBV7-2 with TRBJ2-5; 8 bases line up with TRBD1. V trimming: 1 base; J trimming: 6 bases; junction bases outside the gene matches: 4. The CDR3 loop spans 14 amino acids. The germline V gene has CDR1 SGHTA and CDR2 FQGNSA. The CDR3 bases are TGTGCCAGCAGCTTAGGGACAGGGTCGAAGACCCAGTACTTC. This translates into CASSLGTGSKTQYF.

This clonotype has more than one count but fewer than ten. This sequence joins TRBV12-3 or TRBV12-4 and TRBJ2-3, with 10 nucleotides matching TRBD2. V was pared by 3 bases and J by 4 bases, with 4 bases of the junction left unmatched. The CDR3 has 15 amino acids. The CDR3, as DNA: TGTGCCAGCAGTTTTAGCGGGGGGAGCGCAGATACGCAGTATTTT. Residues: CASSFSGGSADTQYF.

The chain carries TRBV6-6 and TRBJ2-7; TRBD1 aligns across 7 bases. CDR3 length equals 15 residues. Germline-derived CDR1 and CDR2 are MNHNY and SVGAGI (reference sequence). V trimming: 7 bases; J trimming: 5 bases; junction bases outside the gene matches: 14. The CDR3 DNA follows: TGTGCCAGCACCAGGGGGACATTACGGACTGACGAGCAGTACTTC. It is translated as CASTRGTLRTDEQYF.

This clonotype appeared a few times. V is TRBV27 and J is TRBJ1-5; possible D gene TRBD1, 6 bases. V lost 6 bases to trimming and J lost 2 bases, with 8 bases between them. The CDR3 sequence is 13 residues long. CDR1 is MNHEY, CDR2 SMNVEV, per germline (reference sequence). DNA for the CDR3: TGTGCCAGCAGGGGGGGCGGCAATCAGCCCCAGCATTTT. This sequence encodes CASRGGGNQPQHF.

This sequence joins TRBV7-2 and TRBJ2-3, with D perhaps matching TRBD2 (5 bases). Between the trimmed V and J ends, which lost 6 bases and 3 bases, there was a span of 10 bases. In germline, CDR1 is SGHTA, CDR2 FQGNSA. This CDR3 spans 13 amino acids. DNA for the CDR3: TGTGCCAGCAGGATTGGACTGACAGATACGCAGTATTTT. It is translated as CASRIGLTDTQYF.

This clonotype was seen more than once but under ten times. In DNA form, the CDR3 reads TGTGCCAGCAGCTTCACAGGGAATGGCTACACCTTC. Translated: CASSFTGNGYTF. The chain uses TRBV7-9 and TRBJ1-2; D possibly corresponds to TRBD1 (6 bases). V dropped 3 bases and J dropped 6 bases, with 8 bases sitting between them. CDR3 size: 12 residues. Germline loops: CDR1 SEHNR, CDR2 FQNEAQ (reference sequence).

There are many counts of this clonotype. The chain carries TRBV7-3 and TRBJ2-7, with D tentatively TRBD1 (5 bases). V was clipped by 2 bases and J by 3 bases, with 11 bases between them. This CDR3 has 14 residues. Germline loops: CDR1 SGHTA, CDR2 FQGTGA. Written as DNA, the CDR3 is TGTGCCAGCAGCTTACACCCAGGGCGCTACGAGCAGTACGTC. It specifies CASSLHPGRYEQYV.

The chain couples TRBV30 to TRBJ1-2; D gene uncertain. The V gene lost 1 base and the J gene lost 14 bases, with 11 bases spanning the gap. The CDR3 length is 10 residues. The germline V gene encodes CDR1 GTSNPN and CDR2 SVGIG (reference sequence). The CDR3 DNA is TGTGCCTGGAGTGGGACCTCCACTACCTTC. Translated: CAWSGTSTTF.

V and J are TRBV19 and TRBJ1-1; 7 bases map to TRBD1. J lost 7 bases, V lost 3 bases, and 8 bases had no gene match. The CDR3 is 14 residues long. Germline V lookup: CDR1 LNHDA, CDR2 SQIVND (reference sequence). The CDR3 loop reads CASSIAHRGSEAFF. The CDR3, as DNA: TGTGCCAGTAGTATCGCCCACAGGGGAAGTGAAGCTTTCTTT.

As concerns this clonotype: Possible read error: a much larger clone is one base away. The chain couples TRBV7-9 to TRBJ2-7; D uncertain. The CDR3 has 12 residues. The germline CDR1 and CDR2 sequences are SEHNR and FQNEAQ (reference sequence). V gave up 1 base and J gave up 3 bases, with 4 bases separating them. The CDR3, as DNA: TGTGCCAGCAGCTTAGTGGACTACGAGCAGTACTTC. This codes for CASSLVDYEQYF. The full variable domain, rest sourced from reference TRBV7-9 and TRBJ2-7, is DTGVSQNPRHKITKRGQNVTFRCDPISEHNRLYWYRQTLGQGPEFLTYFQNEAQLEKSRLLSDRFSAERPKGSFSTLEIQRTEQGDSAMYLCASSLVDYEQYFGPGTRLTVT.

The chain uses TRBV10-3 and TRBJ1-2; 7 bases map to TRBD1. The CDR3 is 13 residues long. V gave up 6 bases and J gave up 10 bases; unmatched junction bases: 11. Germline loops: CDR1 ENHRY, CDR2 SYGVKD. CDR3 loop: CAISGGDRGAYTF. The DNA for the CDR3 is TGTGCCATCAGCGGCGGGGACAGAGGGGCCTACACCTTC.

The chain has TRBV6-5 and TRBJ1-1; D gene ambiguous. Per the germline V gene, CDR1 is MNHEY and CDR2 is SVGAGI. The ends were cut back, 2 bases at V and 4 bases at J, with 8 bases in the middle. The CDR3 has 13 residues. The CDR3 here is CASSYDRGTEAFF. DNA of the CDR3: TGTGCCAGCAGTTACGACCGGGGCACTGAAGCTTTCTTT.

J is TRBJ2-1 and V is TRBV4-3; 13 bases match TRBD2. Trimming at V came to 4 bases and at J to 2 bases, leaving 5 bases not matched to a gene. Per germline, CDR1 LGHNA and CDR2 YSLEER. This CDR3 is built from 17 residues. CDR3 region: CASSLRTSGGPYNEQFF. Written as DNA, the CDR3 is TGCGCCAGCAGCCTACGGACTAGCGGGGGACCCTACAATGAGCAGTTCTTC.

The count of this clonotype is one. The genes are TRBV12-1 and TRBJ2-5; the table's D call, TRBD1, has no DNA check behind it. TRBV12-1 is reported as a pseudogene. There are 15 residues in the CDR3. The CDR3 is CASSRGERRGETQYF. In DNA, the CDR3 is TGTGCCAGCAGCAGGGGGGAGAGAAGAGGAGAGACCCAGTACTTC.

This clonotype was recorded a few times. The chain employs TRBV12-3 or TRBV12-4 and TRBJ2-3, with TRBD2 as a possible D gene (6 bases). V was shortened by 8 bases and J by 1 base, with 16 bases between the two germline ends. This CDR3 is 15 amino acids long. The CDR3 DNA reads as TGTGCCAGCCTGGAGGGTAGCGGACGCACAGATACGCAGTATTTT. Amino acid sequence: CASLEGSGRTDTQYF.

The V call is TRBV9, the J call TRBJ2-4; 7 bases are a match to TRBD1. The CDR3 sequence is 15 residues long. V dropped 0 bases and J dropped 7; count of bases not matched to a gene: 7. The germline V gene encodes CDR1 SGDLS and CDR2 YYNGEE. CDR3 coding DNA: TGTGCCAGCAGCGTAGGAGGGACAGTCCTTAACATTCAGTACTTC. Encoded protein: CASSVGGTVLNIQYF. The variable domain in full, with the rest retrieved from reference TRBV9 and TRBJ2-4, is DSGVTQTPKHLITATGQRVTLRCSPRSGDLSVYWYQQSLDQGLQFLIQYYNGEERAKGNILERFSAQQFPDLHSELNLSSLELGDSALYFCASSVGGTVLNIQYFGAGTRLSVL.

The chain uses TRBV10-3 and TRBJ1-1, with D unresolved. The V gene's germline CDR1 is ENHRY and CDR2 SYGVKD. Deletions cut 5 bases from V and 0 bases from J, with 13 bases between. The CDR3 sequence is 15 residues long. The CDR3 loop reads CAISKTDGMNTEAFF. Written as DNA, the CDR3 is TGTGCCATCAGTAAGACGGATGGAATGAACACTGAAGCTTTCTTT.

V is TRBV29-1 and J is TRBJ2-7, with a weak D call TRBD1 (5 bases). CDR3 length equals 12 residues. Germline CDR1 SQVTM, CDR2 ANQGSEA. Trimming took 7 bases from V and 7 from J, leaving 17 bases between them. The CDR3 DNA reads TGCAGCGGGGGCTATGGCCTCTTGGAGCAGTACTTC. Its translation is CSGGYGLLEQYF.

This clonotype was seen only a few times. This chain joins TRBV4-3 and TRBJ1-2, with D hard to call. V lost 4 bases, J lost 4 bases, and 10 bases lay in between. Germline lookup yields CDR1 LGHNA and CDR2 YSLEER. The CDR3 covers 13 residues. CDR3 amino acids: CASSLSTFYGYTF. The CDR3 DNA follows: TGCGCCAGCAGCCTTTCAACCTTCTATGGCTACACCTTC.

This clonotype was counted only a few times. V usage is TRBV6-5 and J usage is TRBJ1-4; D is unclear. CDR1 MNHEY and CDR2 SVGAGI come from the germline V gene. The CDR3 length is 15 residues. Trimming cost V 6 bases and J 0 bases, with 11 bases left between them. The CDR3 region has the DNA TGTGCCAGCAGCCTAAACAGTGCAACTAATGAAAAACTGTTTTTT. It translates to CASSLNSATNEKLFF.

This chain connects TRBV20-1 to TRBJ1-2; weak D call: TRBD1 (6 bases). V gave up 1 base and J gave up 5 bases, with 17 bases separating them. CDR1 and CDR2 (germline): DFQATT, SNEGSKA (reference sequence). The CDR3 is 15 residues long. CDR3 DNA sequence: TGCAGTGCTAGAGGGACAGACCACTCCTCATATGGCTACACCTTC. This encodes CSARGTDHSSYGYTF.

This clonotype was seen only a few times. This chain connects TRBV12-3 or TRBV12-4 to TRBJ1-1; D gene ambiguous. V dropped 5 bases and J dropped 10 bases, with 17 bases sitting between them. The CDR3 has 13 residues. The CDR3 loop is CASSASPLPGAFF. The CDR3 bases are TGTGCCAGCAGTGCCAGTCCACTCCCGGGAGCTTTCTTT.

The CDR3 here is CASSQESGSYNSPLHF. CDR3 DNA sequence: TGTGCCAGCAGCCAAGAATCCGGGTCCTATAATTCACCCCTCCACTTT. This rearrangement joins TRBV14 to TRBJ1-6, with D unresolved. Trimming left V 0 bases short and J 1 base short, with 7 bases between. CDR1 is SGHDN and CDR2 is FVKESK in the germline V gene. The CDR3 has 16 residues.

This clonotype was counted between two and nine times. V and J are TRBV7-2 and TRBJ1-4, with D perhaps TRBD1 (5 bases). Trimming took off 5 bases at V and 7 bases at J, with 20 bases between the two ends. The CDR3 runs to 16 residues. Germline assignment: CDR1 SGHTA and CDR2 FQGNSA. In DNA form, the CDR3 reads TGTGCCAGCAGCACCCGGGCCGGGCAGGGAGGTGAAAAACTGTTTTTT. The encoded protein is CASSTRAGQGGEKLFF.

V gene TRBV4-2 combines with J gene TRBJ2-5, with TRBD2 matching over 11 bases. The length of the CDR3 is 15 residues. CDR1 is LGHNA and CDR2 is YNFKEQ in the germline V gene. Trimming at V came to 0 bases and at J to 7 bases, leaving 4 bases not matched to a gene. CDR3 nucleotides: TGTGCCAGCAGCCAAGATGTAGCGGGGGGGCGGACCCAGTACTTC. It encodes CASSQDVAGGRTQYF.

In this sample, this clonotype turned up a few times. The chain is built from TRBV6-5 and TRBJ2-3; the D is unclear. Germline V CDR1 and CDR2: MNHEY, SVGAGI. This CDR3 region has 13 residues. V lost 9 bases and J lost 3, with 13 bases in between. The CDR3: CARHSRVTDTQYF. In nucleotides, the CDR3 is TGTGCCAGGCATTCTAGGGTGACAGATACGCAGTATTTT.